Below, 17 T cell receptor beta chains from the same sample are listed, as sequenced in a study of control samples from healthy donors and cancer patients. Repertoires were generated with immunoSEQ multiplex PCR, while TCRdb's copy carries only in-frame clones and drops some. The sample lists around 120,000 clones, under 95% seen once, with over 1.5% in the top ten. Material: PBMCs. Source of these receptors: a man aged 50-60 years with head and neck cancer.

This chain uses TRBV5-1 with TRBJ2-3; 10 nucleotides align to TRBD2. This CDR3 has 18 amino acids. Germline trimming cut 3 bases from V and 1 base from J; bases unmatched to any gene: 11. Germline values: CDR1 SGHRS, CDR2 YFSETQ. CDR3 protein: CASSYQRGGEKRTDTQYF. The CDR3 coding sequence is TGCGCCAGCAGCTATCAGCGGGGGGGCGAAAAGCGCACAGATACGCAGTATTTT.

This clone has only one observation. The genes are TRBV5-1 and TRBJ2-5; 13 nucleotides line up with TRBD2. This CDR3 is built from 16 residues. Trimming cost V 5 bases and J 7 bases; bases outside gene matches: 11. Looked up from germline, CDR1 is SGHRS and CDR2 is YFSETQ. The CDR3 bases are TGCGCCAGCAGTTCGACGACTAGCGGGGGGTCGTGGACCCAGTACTTC. It encodes CASSSTTSGGSWTQYF.

The chain joins TRBV19 to TRBJ1-2, with 9 positions matching TRBD1. CDR1 is LNHDA and CDR2 is SQIVND in the germline V gene (reference sequence). The CDR3 is 15 amino acids. V lost 6 bases to trimming and J lost 8 bases; unmatched junction nucleotides: 13. This chain's CDR3 is CASRRGPQGAEGYTF. The CDR3 region has the DNA TGTGCCAGTAGGAGGGGCCCACAGGGGGCGGAGGGCTACACCTTC. Complete variable domain (other parts from reference TRBV19 and TRBJ1-2): DGGITQSPKYLFRKEGQNVTLSCEQNLNHDAMYWYRQDPGQGLRLIYYSQIVNDFQKGDIAEGYSVSREKKESFPLTVTSAQKNPTAFYLCASRRGPQGAEGYTFGSGTRLTVV.

The rearrangement uses TRBV6-2 or TRBV6-3 and TRBJ1-2; D remains unclear. Germline loops: CDR1 MNHEY, CDR2 SVGEGT. The CDR3 is 17 amino acids. V lost 2 bases to trimming and J lost 0 bases, with 16 bases between them. The CDR3 coding sequence is TGTGCCAGCAGTTACCCGGGTAGGACTATCCCTAACTATGGCTACACCTTC. It encodes CASSYPGRTIPNYGYTF.

The chain combines TRBV5-6 with TRBJ2-1; D is uncertain. CDR1 is SGHDT and CDR2 is YYEEEE in the germline V gene. V dropped 5 bases and J dropped 9 bases, with 9 bases sitting between them. The CDR3 contains 11 residues. CDR3 sequence: CASSVVVEQFF. The CDR3 DNA follows: TGTGCCAGCAGTGTAGTAGTTGAGCAGTTCTTC.

The CDR3 nucleotides are TGTGCCAGTAGTCCCCGGGACAGGGGGACCTATGGCTACACCTTC. Its translation: CASSPRDRGTYGYTF. This chain connects TRBV19 to TRBJ1-2, with TRBD1 matching over 11 bases. CDR1 and CDR2 (germline): LNHDA, SQIVND (reference sequence). This CDR3 contains 15 residues. V shed 5 bases and J 4 bases; nucleotides not matched to a gene: 6.

The chain carries TRBV7-9 and TRBJ1-6; D call uncertain. Germline CDR1 SEHNR, CDR2 FQNEAQ (reference sequence). The CDR3 contains 15 residues. Trimming removed 1 base from V and 6 bases from J, with 10 bases in between. The CDR3 spells CASSLVGRRNSPLHF. CDR3 nucleotides: TGTGCCAGCAGCTTAGTGGGCAGGCGTAATTCACCCCTCCACTTT.

The chain recombines TRBV18 with TRBJ1-6; 10 positions agree with TRBD1. Unmatched junction bases numbered 1, after V lost 3 bases and J lost 8 bases. The germline V gene has CDR1 KGHSH and CDR2 LQKENI. This CDR3 region has 14 residues. The CDR3: CASSPDRGHSPLHF. CDR3 DNA sequence: TGTGCCAGCTCACCCGACAGGGGGCATTCACCCCTCCACTTT.

This chain joins TRBV9 and TRBJ2-7; 10 nucleotides agree with TRBD1. The ends lost 4 bases at V and 4 bases at J; junction bases unmatched: 8. The CDR3 has 15 amino acids. The germline CDR1 and CDR2 sequences are SGDLS and YYNGEE. The CDR3, as DNA: TGTGCCAGCAGCAAGACAGGGGGCGCGGTGTACGAGCAGTACTTC. This translates into CASSKTGGAVYEQYF.

The CDR3 nucleotides are TGTGCCAGCAGTTACGTGGGAGGAGGTGGGACAGATACGCAGTATTTT. Protein: CASSYVGGGGTDTQYF. The chain links TRBV6-2 or TRBV6-3 to TRBJ2-3; D might be TRBD2 (6 bases). CDR1 is MNHEY and CDR2 is SVGEGT in the germline V gene. Trimming stripped 2 bases from V and 3 bases from J, with 15 bases between. This CDR3 region has 16 residues.

V and J are TRBV7-2 and TRBJ2-5; 9 bases are a match to TRBD1. CDR3 length: 13 residues. Looked up from germline, CDR1 is SGHTA and CDR2 is FQGNSA. Trimming took 4 bases from V and 3 from J; bases not matched to a gene: 0. CDR3 in DNA: TGTGCCAGCAGCTGGGACAGGGAAGAGACCCAGTACTTC. Protein: CASSWDREETQYF.

The chain employs TRBV30 and TRBJ2-7; 7 bases match TRBD1. The CDR3 spans 13 residues. Germline CDR1 and CDR2: GTSNPN and SVGIG (reference sequence). V was clipped by 2 bases and J by 3 bases; unmatched bases: 4. CDR3 loop: CAWSLNRGYEQYF. Here the CDR3 DNA reads TGTGCCTGGAGTCTTAACAGGGGCTACGAGCAGTACTTC.

The rearrangement links TRBV28 to TRBJ1-4, with 10 bases aligning to TRBD1. The V gene end was trimmed by 7 bases and the J gene end by 7 bases; junction bases not matched to a gene: 12. Germline V gene sequence: CDR1 MDHEN, CDR2 SYDVKM. This CDR3 comprises 16 residues. The CDR3 spells CASTLLGGQGFEKLFF. The CDR3, as DNA: TGTGCCAGCACTCTCCTAGGGGGACAGGGGTTTGAAAAACTGTTTTTT.

This chain links TRBV12-3 or TRBV12-4 with TRBJ1-5; D gene unclear. The CDR3 has 13 amino acids. The V end lost 6 bases, the J end lost 9 bases, and 15 bases lay between the germline ends. The CDR3 reads CASSPRVSRPQHF. The DNA for the CDR3 is TGTGCCAGCAGCCCTAGGGTTAGTCGGCCCCAGCATTTT.

This chain links TRBV15 with TRBJ2-4, with 9 bases matching TRBD2. CDR1 is LNHNV and CDR2 is YYDKDF in the germline V gene (reference sequence). This CDR3 has 16 residues. V was clipped by 1 base and J by 2 bases; unmatched bases: 3. The CDR3 coding sequence is TGTGCCACCAGCAGAGGTGCGGGGGGGTCCAAAAACATTCAGTACTTC. The encoded protein is CATSRGAGGSKNIQYF.

The V call is TRBV15, the J call TRBJ1-1; 7 bases fit TRBD1. This CDR3 is 13 amino acids long. The V gene end was trimmed by 11 bases and the J gene end by 5 bases; junction bases not matched to a gene: 11. CDR1 is LNHNV, CDR2 YYDKDF, per germline (reference sequence). DNA of the CDR3: TGTGCCTCCGCTGAGGGGGCGAGGACTGAAGCTTTCTTT. It specifies CASAEGARTEAFF.

V is TRBV6-5 and J is TRBJ2-1; possibly TRBD2 for D (6 bases). The CDR3 is 14 amino acids. The germline CDR1 and CDR2 sequences are MNHEY and SVGAGI. Trimming removed 2 bases at V and 1 base at J, with 6 bases between. The CDR3 DNA reads TGTGCCAGCAGTTACGGGAGGTCCTACAATGAGCAGTTCTTC. It codes for CASSYGRSYNEQFF.